This record concerns one T cell receptor beta chain sequence. The antigen remains undetermined. The sample is drawn from a study of OX40 agonist ivuxolimab in advanced cancers. Study-level points and caveats: What antigens the expanded peripheral T cells recognized was never established.

Germline V gene data show CDR1 as SGHVS and CDR2 as FNYEAQ. V was cut by 0 bases and J by 1 base, with 9 bases left in between. This CDR3 contains 16 residues. Peripheral blood came from all dose cohorts at three timepoints. Using immunoSEQ multiplex PCR, the repertoire was profiled, and TCRdb retains in-frame clones only, with some absent. The sample holds fewer than 130,000 clones; approximately 89% are singletons and the top ten take 0.27%. This material consisted of CD4+ or CD8+ T cells sorted from blood, taken in a trial of the OX40 agonist ivuxolimab. The TCR sequence derives from an adult with an advanced solid tumor such as melanoma, head and neck, liver or kidney cancer. The V call is TRBV7-6, the J call TRBJ2-2, with unresolved D. In nucleotides, the CDR3 is TGTGCCAGCAGCTTAGCAACCCCCGAGAACACCGGGGAGCTGTTTTTT. This sequence encodes CASSLATPENTGELFF.